This T cell receptor beta chain was found in a study of identical twins. Germline V gene data show CDR1 as MNHNS and CDR2 as SASEGT. CDR3 size: 16 residues. V dropped 2 bases and J dropped 0 bases, with 11 bases sitting between them. Findings and caveats of the study: Out-of-frame alpha sequences that twins shared showed excess low generation probability. For zero-insertion analyses, partial confounding could come from invariant MAIT and iNKT cells. Fewer insertions characterized abundant cord blood beta clonotypes, whereas memory repertoires showed none.

cDNA molecules carried unique molecular identifiers, and template switching added a universal primer site. Via MiXCR, TCRdb re-called the 5' RACE reads, giving one row per CDR3 protein. The repertoire holds some 1,600,000 distinct CDR3 sequences, 32% seen once, with approximately 0.29% in the top ten. On this clonotype itself: The antigen is not known.

The TCR was taken from a newborn girl in good health. Sequencing used cord blood. The gene calls are TRBV6-1 and TRBJ2-1, with unresolved D. The CDR3 here is CASSEIQFGSYNEQFF. The CDR3 DNA reads TGTGCCAGCAGTGAAATACAGTTTGGCTCCTACAATGAGCAGTTCTTC.